This TCR beta chain was sequenced in a study of regulatory T cells in long-lasting Graves disease. Sequencing libraries for TCR beta were prepared with iRepertoire HTBI primers and Arm-PCR of CDR3 regions. Using its own MiXCR run on the multiplex PCR reads, TCRdb lists one record per CDR3 protein. The sample includes 520,000 or so distinct CDR3 sequences, approximately 12% seen only once; the top ten take about 8.3%. Study-wide results and limits: New patients shared approximately 1,000 public clonotypes, and persistent patients shared more, with about 2,500.

As to time point: newly diagnosed GD, antithyroid drugs for less than 3 months. Following extraction of RNA from PBMCs, that RNA was used to make the TCR library. V lost 5 bases and J 0 bases, leaving 13 bases between the germline ends. Germline CDR1 reads SEHNR; CDR2 reads FQNEAQ (reference sequence). CDR3 length: 15 residues. Comments on this clonotype: Its matching antigen is unknown.

These data also featured in a second study, about T cells in Graves' hyperthyroidism and ophthalmopathy.

The TCR was taken from a woman aged 30 to 39 with Graves disease. The sample consisted of peripheral blood mononuclear cells (PBMCs), taken at new diagnosis, from a patient treated with antithyroid drugs. The chain couples TRBV7-9 to TRBJ1-1; the D gene is possibly TRBD1 (5 bases). In DNA form, the CDR3 reads TGTGCCAGCAGCCACGCGGGACGGGTGAACACTGAAGCTTTCTTT. Its protein is CASSHAGRVNTEAFF.